The 8 T cell receptor beta chains below were found in one sample sequenced in a study of cytomegalovirus exposure and HLA in healthy donors. Primers: 60 Vbeta forward and 13 Jbeta reverse. The data were produced by immunoSEQ multiplex PCR, yet TCRdb's version contains in-frame clones alone and is incomplete. The table lists more than 150,000 clones, 75% to 85% of them singletons, with 1.5% in the top ten. The sample consisted of PBMCs. The receptor source for this set is a girl between 10 and 17 years old in good health and CMV-seropositive.

This clone was seen more than once but under ten times. The chain carries TRBV6-5 and TRBJ1-2, with 9 bases identical to TRBD1. This CDR3 comprises 13 residues. V shed 6 bases and J 5 bases; nucleotides not matched to a gene: 4. The V gene's germline CDR1 is MNHEY and CDR2 SVGAGI. In DNA, the CDR3 is TGTGCCAGCAGCGAACAGGGGGCTTATGGCTACACCTTC. It translates to CASSEQGAYGYTF.

J is TRBJ2-7 and V is TRBV21-1; TRBD1 reflects the table's D call only, with no check against the DNA. TRBV21-1 is listed as a pseudogene. The length of the CDR3 is 19 residues. CDR3 DNA: TGTGCCAGCAGTCAGGGGTTGGCGGACAGGGGAACCAAAGGGGGCGAGCAGTACTTC. Residues: CASSQGLADRGTKGGEQYF.

The chain employs TRBV6-5 and TRBJ1-1; the match to TRBD1 covers 12 bases. With V trimmed by 2 bases and J by 5 bases, 3 bases remained unmatched. Germline CDR1 MNHEY, CDR2 SVGAGI. The CDR3 extends over 15 amino acids. For the CDR3, the DNA is TGTGCCAGCAGTTACGGGACAGGGGGCTCTACTGAAGCTTTCTTT. Protein: CASSYGTGGSTEAFF.

The chain combines TRBV15 with TRBJ2-7; D uncertain. The CDR3 loop spans 13 amino acids. CDR1 LNHNV and CDR2 YYDKDF come from the germline V gene (reference sequence). With 0 bases removed from V and 3 bases from J, the gap between germline ends came to 6 bases. The CDR3 sequence is CATSRDSGYEQYF. The CDR3 bases are TGTGCCACCAGCAGAGATTCCGGCTACGAGCAGTACTTC.

The chain uses TRBV2 and TRBJ1-1; D gene uncertain. Trimming removed 7 bases from V and 11 bases from J, with 8 bases in between. Germline values: CDR1 SNHLY, CDR2 FYNNEI. CDR3 length: 9 residues. Here the CDR3 DNA reads TGTGCCAGCACGCACCGGGCTTTCTTT. Residues: CASTHRAFF. Combining the CDR3 with reference TRBV2 and TRBJ1-1 gives the whole variable domain EPEVTQTPSHQVTQMGQEVILRCVPISNHLYFYWYRQILGQKVEFLVSFYNNEISEKSEIFDDQFSVERPDGSNFTLKIRSTKLEDSAMYFCASTHRAFFGQGTRLTVV.

A single count supports this clone. The gene calls are TRBV4-2 and TRBJ1-6; TRBD1 agrees at 7 bases. This CDR3 region has 16 residues. CDR1 and CDR2 (germline): LGHNA, YNFKEQ. The V segment lost 0 bases and the J segment 12 bases; nucleotides outside the gene matches: 11. In DNA form, the CDR3 reads TGTGCCAGCAGCCAAGAATGGGGCGACAGGGCCCGACCCCTCCACTTT. Its protein is CASSQEWGDRARPLHF.

V usage is TRBV30 and J usage is TRBJ2-3; 9 nucleotides line up with TRBD2. In germline, CDR1 is GTSNPN, CDR2 SVGIG (reference sequence). The V segment lost 3 bases and the J segment 4 bases; nucleotides outside the gene matches: 11. The CDR3 loop spans 16 amino acids. This CDR3 reads CAWSGGGGGRADTQYF. CDR3 DNA: TGTGCCTGGAGCGGCGGGGGGGGCGGTAGGGCAGATACGCAGTATTTT.

The chain is built from TRBV4-1 and TRBJ2-5; perhaps TRBD2 as D (6 bases). The J call is in doubt because the DNA end fits TRBJ2-7 better. Per germline, CDR1 MGHRA and CDR2 YSYEKL. This CDR3 contains 14 residues. The CDR3 region has the DNA TGCGCCAGCAGCCAAGATGGAGGGGCTTACGAGCAGTACTTC. Translated, it gives CASSQDGGAYEQYF.